Below, 21 T cell receptor beta chains from the same sample are listed, as sequenced in a study of CD8 T cells in ankylosing spondylitis. A single record per CDR3 protein comes from TCRdb applying MiXCR to the 5' RACE reads. This sample has 200,000 to 300,000 distinct CDR3 sequences; approximately 9% occur once, and the top ten carry over 6.5%. The sequenced sample was blood, either unsorted or a sorted T cell fraction (not recorded which). These receptors all come from a male donor with ankylosing spondylitis or in good health (not recorded which).

This clonotype was recorded many times. This chain joins TRBV4-2 and TRBJ2-2; 9 bases are shared with TRBD2. The CDR3 has 16 amino acids. With 4 bases clipped from V and 3 bases from J, the junction kept 6 bases outside the gene matches. Per the germline V gene, CDR1 is LGHNA and CDR2 is YNFKEQ. CDR3 sequence (DNA): TGTGCCAGCAGCCTTTCTAGCGGGGAACACACCGGGGAGCTGTTTTTT. This encodes CASSLSSGEHTGELFF.

V gene TRBV20-1 combines with J gene TRBJ2-7; perhaps TRBD2 as D (6 bases). CDR1 DFQATT and CDR2 SNEGSKA come from the germline V gene (reference sequence). The V end was cut by 3 bases, the J end by 5 bases, with 11 bases between. CDR3 size: 12 residues. Written as DNA, the CDR3 is TGCAGTGCTAGTCCAGGGAGGAACGAGCAGTACTTC. This codes for CSASPGRNEQYF.

This clonotype was recorded many times. This chain's CDR3 is CASGGSYDTEAFF. The DNA of the CDR3 is TGCGCCAGCGGGGGATCATATGACACTGAAGCTTTCTTT. The rearrangement links TRBV5-1 to TRBJ1-1; tentative D call: TRBD1 (5 bases). The CDR3 totals 13 residues. The germline V gene encodes CDR1 SGHRS and CDR2 YFSETQ. Trimming cost V 7 bases and J 3 bases, with 13 bases left between them.

This clonotype appeared many times. V usage is TRBV29-1 and J usage is TRBJ2-5; 10 positions agree with TRBD1. Germline CDR1 and CDR2: SQVTM and ANQGSEA. V was clipped by 5 bases and J by 4 bases; unmatched bases: 4. The CDR3 has 13 amino acids. The CDR3 here is CSVPGQGGETQYF. DNA for the CDR3: TGCAGCGTTCCCGGACAGGGGGGAGAGACCCAGTACTTC.

The chain is built from TRBV5-6 and TRBJ1-5; tentative D call: TRBD1 (6 bases). This CDR3 is 14 amino acids long. V lost 2 bases, J lost 7 bases, and 13 bases lay in between. Germline V gene data show CDR1 as SGHDT and CDR2 as YYEEEE. The CDR3 spells CASSLGQTPQPQHF. The CDR3 DNA reads TGTGCCAGCAGCTTAGGACAGACTCCCCAGCCCCAGCATTTT.

This clonotype was observed a handful of times. The chain is built from TRBV12-3 or TRBV12-4 and TRBJ2-3, with TRBD1 identical over 9 bases. Unmatched junction bases numbered 0, after V lost 1 base and J lost 1 base. The CDR3 contains 15 residues. This chain's CDR3 is CASSLGDRGTDTQYF. CDR3 nucleotides: TGTGCCAGCAGTTTAGGGGACAGGGGCACAGATACGCAGTATTTT.

This sequence joins TRBV30 and TRBJ1-1; D ambiguous. CDR3 length: 13 residues. Germline V CDR1 and CDR2: GTSNPN, SVGIG (reference sequence). Trimming took 0 bases from V and 0 from J, leaving 5 bases between them. The CDR3 sequence: CAWSVEMNTEAFF. The CDR3 DNA follows: TGTGCCTGGAGTGTAGAGATGAACACTGAAGCTTTCTTT. Supplemented by reference TRBV30 and TRBJ1-1, the full variable domain reads SQTIHQWPATLVQPVGSPLSLECTVEGTSNPNLYWYRQAAGRGLQLLFYSVGIGQISSEVPQNLSASRPQDRQFILSSKKLLLSDSGFYLCAWSVEMNTEAFFGQGTRLTVV.

This clonotype was counted many times. V and J are TRBV7-6 and TRBJ2-7; possibly TRBD2 for D (5 bases). Germline CDR1 is SGHVS and CDR2 is FNYEAQ. The CDR3 has 14 residues. The V and J ends lost 1 base and 1 base respectively, with 8 bases between them. The CDR3 loop is CASSLDEGSYEQYF. CDR3 nucleotides: TGTGCCAGCAGCTTAGATGAGGGTTCCTACGAGCAGTACTTC. Combining the CDR3 with reference TRBV7-6 and TRBJ2-7 gives the whole variable domain GAGVSQSPRYKVTKRGQDVALRCDPISGHVSLYWYRQALGQGPEFLTYFNYEAQQDKSGLPNDRFSAERPEGSISTLTIQRTEQRDSAMYRCASSLDEGSYEQYFGPGTRLTVT.

This chain joins TRBV10-3 and TRBJ2-5; 8 positions agree with TRBD1. Germline V lookup: CDR1 ENHRY, CDR2 SYGVKD. CDR3 length: 15 amino acids. Trimming cost V 4 bases and J 4 bases; bases outside gene matches: 8. This CDR3 is CAISAQAGGIETQYF. The CDR3 DNA sequence: TGTGCCATCAGTGCCCAAGCAGGGGGCATAGAGACCCAGTACTTC.

This clonotype was picked up many times. The chain has TRBV12-3 or TRBV12-4 and TRBJ1-6, with TRBD1 matching over 8 bases. CDR3 length: 14 amino acids. V lost 5 bases and J lost 8; bases outside the gene matches: 5. The CDR3 loop reads CASSGQGRDSPLHF. The CDR3 DNA sequence: TGTGCCAGCAGTGGACAGGGCAGAGATTCACCCCTCCACTTT.

This clonotype has ten or more counts. The V call is TRBV7-2, the J call TRBJ2-3, with TRBD2 matching over 9 bases. In germline, CDR1 is SGHTA, CDR2 FQGNSA. V shed 5 bases and J 8 bases; nucleotides not matched to a gene: 14. The CDR3 extends over 16 amino acids. The CDR3 sequence is CASSPPPGTSTGTQYF. CDR3 bases: TGTGCCAGCAGCCCGCCCCCAGGGACTAGCACGGGTACGCAGTATTTT.

The chain is built from TRBV7-9 and TRBJ1-5; 10 positions match TRBD1. Germline trimming cut 1 base from V and 5 bases from J; bases unmatched to any gene: 5. The V gene's germline CDR1 is SEHNR and CDR2 FQNEAQ (reference sequence). This CDR3 spans 16 amino acids. The chain's CDR3 is CASSLGRTGGHQPQHF. DNA of the CDR3: TGTGCCAGCAGCTTAGGCAGGACAGGGGGGCATCAGCCCCAGCATTTT.

The rearrangement joins TRBV9 to TRBJ2-1, with TRBD2 matching 12 bases. The CDR3 runs 16 residues. The germline gives CDR1 SGDLS, CDR2 YYNGEE. The ends lost 4 bases at V and 7 bases at J; junction bases unmatched: 9. CDR3: CASSHPSSGGGNEQFF. The CDR3 DNA reads TGTGCCAGCAGCCACCCCTCTAGCGGGGGGGGTAATGAGCAGTTCTTC.

This clonotype was seen ten or more times. The rearrangement joins TRBV20-1 to TRBJ2-1, with a weak D call TRBD1 (6 bases). This CDR3 spans 15 amino acids. V lost 1 base and J 5 bases, leaving 15 bases between the germline ends. CDR1 is DFQATT, CDR2 SNEGSKA, per germline (reference sequence). CDR3 nucleotides: TGCAGTGCTAGAGGCTACCGGGACACTCACAATGAGCAGTTCTTC. Amino acids: CSARGYRDTHNEQFF.

The table lists this clonotype with many counts. This sequence joins TRBV6-2 or TRBV6-3 and TRBJ1-1; D unclear. Germline V gives CDR1 MNHEY, CDR2 SVGEGT. V lost 7 bases and J 4 bases, leaving 19 bases between the germline ends. This CDR3 region has 15 residues. For the CDR3, the DNA is TGTGCCAGCACCCTCCGAGCGATGGGTGGCACTGAAGCTTTCTTT. Amino acids: CASTLRAMGGTEAFF.

This clonotype was seen ten or more times. The rearrangement links TRBV4-3 to TRBJ2-1; TRBD1 aligns across 8 bases. The germline V gene encodes CDR1 LGHNA and CDR2 YSLEER. The CDR3 runs to 15 residues. With V trimmed by 0 bases and J by 8 bases, 6 bases remained unmatched. This CDR3 reads CASSQEGRGHDEQFF. The DNA for the CDR3 is TGCGCCAGCAGCCAAGAGGGCAGGGGGCACGATGAGCAGTTCTTC.

This clonotype was recorded many times. The rearrangement uses TRBV20-1 and TRBJ1-1; D remains unclear. V was shortened by 6 bases and J by 2 bases, with 10 bases between the two germline ends. This CDR3 is built from 12 residues. CDR1 and CDR2 (germline): DFQATT, SNEGSKA (reference sequence). CDR3 sequence (DNA): TGCAGTGCCACCCGCACAAACACTGAAGCTTTCTTT. Protein: CSATRTNTEAFF.

On this clonotype itself: This may arise from a read error, as a much more abundant clone is one base away. The V gene is TRBV12-3 or TRBV12-4, the J gene TRBJ1-1; D is perhaps TRBD1 (6 bases). Between the trimmed V and J ends, which lost 8 bases and 5 bases, there was a span of 18 bases. There are 14 residues in the CDR3. The CDR3 spells CASCRSGGGTEAFF. The CDR3 DNA reads as TGTGCCAGCTGCCGCAGCGGGGGCGGGACTGAAGCTTTCTTT.

This clonotype was seen at least ten times. The chain is built from TRBV12-3 or TRBV12-4 and TRBJ1-5; tentative D call: TRBD1 (6 bases). The CDR3 loop spans 14 amino acids. Deletions cut 5 bases from V and 0 bases from J, with 8 bases between. CDR3 residues: CASSGTNSNQPQHF. The CDR3, as DNA: TGTGCCAGCAGTGGGACAAATAGCAATCAGCCCCAGCATTTT.

This clonotype was detected ten times or more. CDR3 in amino acids: CASSPSNQPQHF. In nucleotides, the CDR3 is TGTGCCAGTAGCCCTAGCAATCAGCCCCAGCATTTT. The chain uses TRBV19 and TRBJ1-5; D remains ambiguous. V lost 6 bases, J lost 0 bases, and 3 bases lay in between. CDR1 is LNHDA and CDR2 is SQIVND in the germline V gene (reference sequence). There are 12 residues in the CDR3.

The sample holds many counts of this clonotype. V and J are TRBV12-3 or TRBV12-4 and TRBJ1-2, with a possible D match to TRBD1 (6 bases). V dropped 7 bases and J dropped 4 bases, with 19 bases sitting between them. The CDR3 sequence is 15 residues long. This chain's CDR3 is CASNINRAARYGYTF. CDR3 DNA: TGTGCCAGCAATATAAACAGGGCCGCGCGCTATGGCTACACCTTC.